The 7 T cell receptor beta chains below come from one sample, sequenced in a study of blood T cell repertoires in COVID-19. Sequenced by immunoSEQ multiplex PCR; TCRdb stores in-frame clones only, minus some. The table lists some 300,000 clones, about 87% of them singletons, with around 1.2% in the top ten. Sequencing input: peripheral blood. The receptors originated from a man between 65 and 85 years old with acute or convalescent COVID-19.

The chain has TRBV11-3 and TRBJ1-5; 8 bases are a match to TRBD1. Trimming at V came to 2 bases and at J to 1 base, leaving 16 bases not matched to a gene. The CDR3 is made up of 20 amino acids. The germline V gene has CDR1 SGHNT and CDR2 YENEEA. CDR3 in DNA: TGTGCCAGCAGCTTATTCGTTCGGACAGGGCCGAGGTACAGCAATCAGCCCCAGCATTTT. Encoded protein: CASSLFVRTGPRYSNQPQHF. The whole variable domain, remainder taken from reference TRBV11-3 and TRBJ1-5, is EAGVVQSPRYKIIEKKQPVAFWCNPISGHNTLYWYLQNLGQGPELLIRYENEEAVDDSQLPKDRFSAERLKGVDSTLKIQPAELGDSAVYLCASSLFVRTGPRYSNQPQHFGDGTRLSIL.

CDR3 residues: CASITRTRQRTNGYTF. The CDR3 DNA follows: TGTGCCAGCATCACTCGGACACGCCAGCGGACTAATGGCTACACCTTC. The chain employs TRBV5-6 and TRBJ1-2, with a possible D match to TRBD1 (5 bases). V was shortened by 6 bases and J by 6 bases, with 24 bases between the two germline ends. Germline CDR1 and CDR2: SGHDT and YYEEEE. This CDR3 contains 16 residues.

The CDR3 DNA is TGCGCCAGCAGCTTAGACAGGGGGCAGTACGAGCAGTACTTC. This translates into CASSLDRGQYEQYF. The chain uses TRBV4-3 and TRBJ2-7; 10 positions match TRBD1. Trimming cost V 5 bases and J 4 bases; bases outside gene matches: 5. Germline CDR1 is LGHNA and CDR2 is YSLEER. The CDR3 has 14 amino acids.

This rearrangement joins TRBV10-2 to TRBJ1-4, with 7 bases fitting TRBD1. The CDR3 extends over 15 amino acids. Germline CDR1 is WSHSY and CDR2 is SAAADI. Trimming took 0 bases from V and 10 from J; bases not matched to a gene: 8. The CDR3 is CASSESHRGNGKLFF. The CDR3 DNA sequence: TGCGCCAGCAGTGAGTCGCACAGGGGAAACGGAAAACTGTTTTTT.

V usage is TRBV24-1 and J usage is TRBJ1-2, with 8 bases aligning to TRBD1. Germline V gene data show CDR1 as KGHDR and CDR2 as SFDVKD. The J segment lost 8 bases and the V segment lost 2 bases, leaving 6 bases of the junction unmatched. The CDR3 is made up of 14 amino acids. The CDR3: CATSDSPDRGGYTF. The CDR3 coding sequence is TGTGCCACCAGTGATTCACCCGACAGGGGAGGCTACACCTTC.

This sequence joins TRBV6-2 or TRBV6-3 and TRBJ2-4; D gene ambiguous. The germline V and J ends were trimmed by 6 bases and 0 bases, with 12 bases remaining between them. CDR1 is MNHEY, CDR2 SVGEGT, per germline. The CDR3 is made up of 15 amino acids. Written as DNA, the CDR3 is TGTGCCAGCAGCCCAGGAGATCTAGCCAAAAACATTCAGTACTTC. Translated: CASSPGDLAKNIQYF.

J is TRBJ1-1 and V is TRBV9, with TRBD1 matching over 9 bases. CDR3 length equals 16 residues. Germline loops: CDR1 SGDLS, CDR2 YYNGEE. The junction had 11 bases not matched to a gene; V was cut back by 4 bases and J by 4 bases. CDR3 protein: CASSPQTGGTSTEAFF. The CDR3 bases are TGTGCCAGCAGCCCGCAGACAGGGGGTACGAGCACTGAAGCTTTCTTT.